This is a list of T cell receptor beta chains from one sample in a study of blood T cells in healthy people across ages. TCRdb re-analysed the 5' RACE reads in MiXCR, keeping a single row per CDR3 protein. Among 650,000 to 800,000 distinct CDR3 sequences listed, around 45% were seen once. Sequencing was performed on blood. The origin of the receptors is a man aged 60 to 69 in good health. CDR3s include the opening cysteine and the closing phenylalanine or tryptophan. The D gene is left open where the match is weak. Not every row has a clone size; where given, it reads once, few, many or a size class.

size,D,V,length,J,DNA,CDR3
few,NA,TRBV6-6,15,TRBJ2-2,TGTGCCAGCCGCCAGGGGAGCGCGAACACCGGGGAGCTGTTTTTT,CASRQGSANTGELFF
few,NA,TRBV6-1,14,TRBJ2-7,TGTGCCAGCGGTCGGGGCTCCTTCTCCTACGAGCAGTACTTC,CASGRGSFSYEQYF
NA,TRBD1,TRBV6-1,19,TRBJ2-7,TGTGCCAGCAGTGAATGGGCTTCTGGACAGGACGTTCCTCCTAGGGAGCAGTACTTC,CASSEWASGQDVPPREQYF
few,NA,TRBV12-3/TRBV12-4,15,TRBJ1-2,TGTGCCAGCAGCTTCTCAGTGACAGGCCCCTATGGCTACACCTTC,CASSFSVTGPYGYTF
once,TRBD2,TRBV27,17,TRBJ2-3,TGTGCCAGCAGCTCTATCAGGACTAGCGGCCGCACAGATACGCAGTATTTT,CASSSIRTSGRTDTQYF
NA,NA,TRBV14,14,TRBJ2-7,TGTGCCAGCAGCAGGCGGGACCCGCCCTACGAGCAGTACTTC,CASSRRDPPYEQYF
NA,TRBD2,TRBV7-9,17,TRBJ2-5,TGTGCCAGCAGCCCACCCGGAGGAGCGGGGGGGCTAAGGGAGCAGTACTTC,CASSPPGGAGGLREQYF
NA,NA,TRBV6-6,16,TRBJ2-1,TGTGCCAGCAGTTACTCTCAGGCGAGCTCCTACAATGAGCAGTTCTTC,CASSYSQASSYNEQFF
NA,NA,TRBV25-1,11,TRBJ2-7,TGTGCCAGCAGTGAACAGTACGAGCAGTACTTC,CASSEQYEQYF
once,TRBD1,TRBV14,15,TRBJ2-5,TGTGCCAGCAGCCAAGAACAGGGGGCTCAAGAGACCCAGTACTTC,CASSQEQGAQETQYF
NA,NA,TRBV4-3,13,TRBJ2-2,TGCGCCAGCAGCCAACGGGGCACCGGGGAGCTGTTTTTT,CASSQRGTGELFF
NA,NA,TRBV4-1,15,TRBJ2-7,TGCGCCAGCAGCCAAGAACTCCATGGACCCTACGAGCAGTACTTC,CASSQELHGPYEQYF
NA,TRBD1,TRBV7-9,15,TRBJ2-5,TGTGCCAGCAGCGGAAAACAGGGGGCGCGCGAGACCCAGTACTTC,CASSGKQGARETQYF
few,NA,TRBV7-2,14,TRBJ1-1,TGTGCCAGCAGCTTAGCTCAGGGGTCTACTGAAGCTTTCTTT,CASSLAQGSTEAFF
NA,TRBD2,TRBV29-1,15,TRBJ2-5,TGCAGCGTTGTTTTGGGGGGGATCCCTCAAGAGACCCAGTACTTC,CSVVLGGIPQETQYF
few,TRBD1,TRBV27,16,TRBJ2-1,TGTGCCAGCAGTGAGGGGGACAGGGGGCGGTACAATGAGCAGTTCTTC,CASSEGDRGRYNEQFF
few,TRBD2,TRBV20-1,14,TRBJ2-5,TGCTCCAGGGCTAGCGGGGTCTTTCCAAAGACCCAGTACTTC,CSRASGVFPKTQYF
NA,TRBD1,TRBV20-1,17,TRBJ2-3,TGCAGTGCCCTACCGGGACAGAGAACCGGAGGCACAGATACGCAGTATTTT,CSALPGQRTGGTDTQYF
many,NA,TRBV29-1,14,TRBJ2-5,TGCAGCGTTGTTTTCCCCGAATGGTGGGAGACCCAGTACTTC,CSVVFPEWWETQYF